This paragraph reports one T cell receptor beta chain. The CDR3 is 16 residues long. Germline assignment: CDR1 KGHSH and CDR2 LQKENI. V shed 2 bases and J shed 0 bases, with 11 bases lying between them. These data are taken from a study of OX40 agonist ivuxolimab in advanced cancers. Looking at the study overall: Dose-escalation patients had hepatocellular carcinoma, melanoma, renal cell or head and neck cancer.

Using immunoSEQ multiplex PCR, the repertoire was profiled, and TCRdb retains in-frame clones only, with some absent. The sample has around 72,000 clones; approximately 78% are singletons. The gene calls are TRBV18 and TRBJ2-1; possibly TRBD2 for D (5 bases). This clonotype was obtained from an adult with an advanced solid tumor such as melanoma, head and neck, liver or kidney cancer. The specimen was CD4+ or CD8+ T cells sorted from blood, collected in a trial of the OX40 agonist ivuxolimab. Written as DNA, the CDR3 is TGTGCCAGCTCACCAGGCATTGGGAGCTCCTACAATGAGCAGTTCTTC. Its protein product is CASSPGIGSSYNEQFF.